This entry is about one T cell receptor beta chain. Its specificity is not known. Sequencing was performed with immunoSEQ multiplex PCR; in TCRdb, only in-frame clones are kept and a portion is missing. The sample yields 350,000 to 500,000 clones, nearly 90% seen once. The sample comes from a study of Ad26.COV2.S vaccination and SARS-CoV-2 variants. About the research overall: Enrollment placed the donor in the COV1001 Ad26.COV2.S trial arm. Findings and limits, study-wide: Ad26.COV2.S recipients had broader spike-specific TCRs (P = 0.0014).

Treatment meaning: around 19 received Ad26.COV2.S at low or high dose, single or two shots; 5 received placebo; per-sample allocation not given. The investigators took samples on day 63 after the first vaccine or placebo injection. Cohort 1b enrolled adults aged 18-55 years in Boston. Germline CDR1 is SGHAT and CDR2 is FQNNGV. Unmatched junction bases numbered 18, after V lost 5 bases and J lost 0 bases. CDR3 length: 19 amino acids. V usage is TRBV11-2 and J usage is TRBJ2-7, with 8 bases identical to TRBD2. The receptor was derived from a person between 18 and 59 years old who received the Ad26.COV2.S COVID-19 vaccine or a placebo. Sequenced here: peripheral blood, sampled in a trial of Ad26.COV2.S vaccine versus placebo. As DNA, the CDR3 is TGTGCCAGCAGCCCCCTTCGGGGGGGCGTAGTTTCAAGCTCCTACGAGCAGTACTTC. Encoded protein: CASSPLRGGVVSSSYEQYF. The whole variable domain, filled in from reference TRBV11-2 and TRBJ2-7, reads EAGVAQSPRYKIIEKRQSVAFWCNPISGHATLYWYQQILGQGPKLLIQFQNNGVVDDSQLPKDRFSAERLKGVDSTLKIQPAKLEDSAVYLCASSPLRGGVVSSSYEQYFGPGTRLTVT.